The T cell receptor (beta chain) described here comes from a study of blood T cell repertoires in COVID-19. Background on the study: From the United States, Italy and Spain came samples of acute and convalescent COVID-19. In each case, the material was cDNA or gDNA derived from T cells, B-cell-depleted T cells, or PBMCs.

V lost 6 bases and J 4 bases, leaving 9 bases between the germline ends. The CDR3 extends over 12 amino acids. Germline V CDR1 and CDR2: MDHEN, SYDVKM. Authors' methods: Estimation of nucleated cell counts relied on the amplification of reference gene primers. Libraries were prepared by immunoSEQ multiplex PCR; TCRdb keeps only in-frame clonotypes and omits some of them. The V and J calls and clone size come from that table; D and trimming were worked out from the DNA. The table includes hundreds of thousands of clones, just under 90% detected once. This sequence joins TRBV28 and TRBJ1-2, with D possibly TRBD1 on 5 matching bases. Sequencing was performed on peripheral blood. This clonotype was sampled from a man in his sixties who had recovered from COVID-19. The CDR3 DNA follows: TGTGCCAGCAGGGGTGACAGCTATGGCTACACCTTC. It encodes CASRGDSYGYTF.